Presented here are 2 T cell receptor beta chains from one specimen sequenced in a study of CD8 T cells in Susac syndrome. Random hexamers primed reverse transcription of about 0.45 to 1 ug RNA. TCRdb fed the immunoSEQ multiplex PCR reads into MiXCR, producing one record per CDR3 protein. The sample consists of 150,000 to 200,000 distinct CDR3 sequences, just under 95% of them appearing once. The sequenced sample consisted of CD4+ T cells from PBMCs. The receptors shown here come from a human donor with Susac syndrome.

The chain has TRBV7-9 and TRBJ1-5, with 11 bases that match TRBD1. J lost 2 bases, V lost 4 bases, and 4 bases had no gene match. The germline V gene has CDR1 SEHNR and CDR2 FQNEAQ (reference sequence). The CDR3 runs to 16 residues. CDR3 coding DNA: TGTGCCAGCAGCTCTTGGACAGGGGGCGGCAATCAGCCCCAGCATTTT. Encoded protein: CASSSWTGGGNQPQHF.

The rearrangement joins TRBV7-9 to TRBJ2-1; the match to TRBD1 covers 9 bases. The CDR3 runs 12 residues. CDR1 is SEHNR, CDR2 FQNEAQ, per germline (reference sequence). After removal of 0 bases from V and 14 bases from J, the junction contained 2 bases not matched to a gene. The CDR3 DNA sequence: TGTGCCAGCAGCTTAGCTAGGGACAGGGAGTTCTTC. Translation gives CASSLARDREFF.